This TCR beta chain was observed in a study of prognosis after radiotherapy for stage I lung cancer. Study summary: From April 2018 through early 2019, patients with stage I non-small cell lung cancer were enrolled.

Points on this clonotype: Its antigen is still unknown. This likely reflects a read error, since a far larger clone is one base away.

The CDR3 has 19 amino acids. CDR1 MGHRA and CDR2 YSYEKL come from the germline V gene. TCR beta CDR3 was amplified from genomic DNA by two-round multiplex PCR. Round-one PCR had primers specific to each TRBV and TRBJ gene. TCRdb re-called the multiplex PCR reads with MiXCR, one entry per CDR3 protein. Among about 19,000 distinct CDR3 sequences, 50% were seen once, and the ten largest hold around a third. Points from the study as a whole: In patients who developed distant metastases, Shannon entropy measured after stereotactic body radiation therapy was lower, and baseline Shannon entropy was not associated with metastases.

The chain is built from TRBV4-1 and TRBJ2-1; 13 bases agree with TRBD2. Sample: PBMCs, taken before or after stereotactic body radiation therapy (not recorded which). The receptor was derived from a donor aged 50 or older with non-small cell lung cancer. CDR3 sequence: CARSSLPGLAGSSYNEQFF. The CDR3 coding sequence is TGTGCCAGAAGCTCTCTCCCGGGACTAGCGGGAAGCTCCTACAATGAGCAGTTCTTC.